The 28 T cell receptor beta chains below come from one sample, sequenced in a study of metastatic and nonmetastatic thyroid tumors. TCRdb reanalyzed the PCR reads via MiXCR. The table shows about 20,000 clones, with 25% to 30% occurring only once. None of the patients had undergone any treatment ahead of thyroid surgery. The sequenced material came from tumor tissue. These receptors came from a female donor with papillary thyroid cancer or a benign thyroid nodule (not recorded which). Some clones in this sample may be carry-over from other donors' samples.

In its sample, this clone was seen a few times. This chain uses TRBV12-3 or TRBV12-4 with TRBJ1-2, with unresolved D. V was pared by 4 bases and J by 6 bases, with 6 bases between. The CDR3 is 11 residues long. The CDR3 region is CASSSRHGYTF. The CDR3 DNA sequence: TGTGCCAGCAGTTCCCGCCATGGCTACACCTTC.

This sequence joins TRBV20-1 and TRBJ2-5; maybe TRBD2 (7 bases). The CDR3 has 13 amino acids. Germline CDR1 reads DFQATT; CDR2 reads SNEGSKA (reference sequence). V lost 7 bases, J lost 4 bases, and 16 bases lay in between. The CDR3 region is CSGGSGGRETQYF. CDR3 nucleotide sequence: TGCAGTGGGGGTTCGGGGGGCCGAGAGACCCAGTACTTC.

V usage is TRBV30 and J usage is TRBJ2-1; 10 bases agree with TRBD2. This CDR3 is 14 amino acids long. Germline V gene sequence: CDR1 GTSNPN, CDR2 SVGIG (reference sequence). With V trimmed by 5 bases and J by 10 bases, 11 bases remained unmatched. The CDR3 region has the DNA TGTGCCTGGGGGGGTAATCTAGCGGGAGTGGAGCAGTTCTTC. Amino acid sequence: CAWGGNLAGVEQFF.

J is TRBJ2-3 and V is TRBV30; D not resolved. In germline, CDR1 is GTSNPN, CDR2 SVGIG (reference sequence). The CDR3 spans 13 residues. Trimming left V 2 bases short and J 6 bases short, with 12 bases between. The CDR3 reads CAWSPDLMDTQYF. Here the CDR3 DNA reads TGTGCCTGGAGTCCAGACCTCATGGATACGCAGTATTTT.

Concerning this clone itself: Sequence at one end of the junction differs from germline and may be a read error. The DNA for the CDR3 is TGTGCCAGCAGAGTAGAGTCGGGGGACTTCACAGATACGCAGTATTTT. Its protein product is CASRVESGDFTDTQYF. This chain uses TRBV9 with TRBJ2-3; D is perhaps TRBD2 (6 bases). This CDR3 is 16 amino acids long. CDR1 is SGDLS, CDR2 YYNGEE, per germline.

This clone was counted a few times. The J gene is TRBJ1-3, the V gene TRBV27; 9 nucleotides align to TRBD1. Germline values: CDR1 MNHEY, CDR2 SMNVEV (reference sequence). There are 15 residues in the CDR3. The V segment lost 4 bases and the J segment 5 bases; nucleotides outside the gene matches: 6. The CDR3 region is CASSSLGQGRNTIYF. In DNA form, the CDR3 reads TGTGCCAGCAGTTCCCTGGGACAGGGCAGAAACACCATATATTTT.

The chain uses TRBV12-3 or TRBV12-4 and TRBJ1-4; D remains ambiguous. V lost 5 bases to trimming and J lost 6 bases, with 16 bases between them. The CDR3 is made up of 15 amino acids. CDR3 DNA: TGTGCCAGCAGTCGACGGATGGGCCCGGATGAAAAACTGTTTTTT. This translates into CASSRRMGPDEKLFF.

This clone occurred many times. A read error may explain this, as a much larger clone is one base away. At the DNA level, this CDR3 is encoded by other sequences in the same sample as well. J is TRBJ1-2 and V is TRBV7-2; D unclear. This CDR3 region has 13 residues. Germline loops: CDR1 SGHTA, CDR2 FQGNSA. CDR3 in amino acids: CASSPSGLGGYTF. Written as DNA, the CDR3 is TGCGCCAGCAGCCCCTCGGGCCTAGGGGGCTACACCTTC.

V and J are TRBV30 and TRBJ1-2; 11 bases are shared with TRBD1. With 2 bases clipped from V and 1 base from J, the junction kept 9 bases outside the gene matches. This CDR3 comprises 17 residues. Germline CDR1 and CDR2: GTSNPN and SVGIG (reference sequence). Here the CDR3 reads CAWSRPGQGVGNYGYTF. The CDR3 region has the DNA TGTGCCTGGAGTAGACCGGGACAGGGGGTCGGTAACTATGGCTACACCTTC.

This chain connects TRBV11-2 to TRBJ2-7, with D perhaps TRBD1 (6 bases). The V gene's germline CDR1 is SGHAT and CDR2 FQNNGV. CDR3 length: 13 residues. The V end lost 0 bases, the J end lost 3 bases, and 6 bases lay between the germline ends. CDR3 loop: CASSLEQGYEQYF. The CDR3, as DNA: TGTGCCAGCAGCTTAGAACAGGGCTACGAGCAGTACTTC.

This clone is deemed medium-sized. The chain is built from TRBV19 and TRBJ2-2, with 8 nucleotides matching TRBD1. J was trimmed by 7 bases and V by 2 bases; bases with no gene match: 3. Germline-derived CDR1 and CDR2 are LNHDA and SQIVND (reference sequence). CDR3 length: 14 amino acids. The CDR3 loop is CASSIQGAVGELFF. CDR3 nucleotide sequence: TGTGCCAGTAGTATACAGGGGGCGGTCGGGGAGCTGTTTTTT.

A word on this clone: One base away lies a much larger clone, so this may be a sequencing read error. No conserved phenylalanine or tryptophan is present at the end of the CDR3, so a read error is the likely explanation. V usage is TRBV7-2 and J usage is TRBJ2-7; possibly TRBD1 for D (6 bases). The germline CDR1 and CDR2 sequences are SGHTA and FQGNSA. Trimming took off 8 bases at V and 6 bases at J, with 11 bases between the two ends. The CDR3 runs to 11 residues. CDR3 in DNA: TGTGCCAGCTTGGGGGCGGTCGAGCAGTACTCC. It specifies CASLGAVEQYS.

This clone was detected a few times. The chain employs TRBV11-3 and TRBJ2-5; tentatively, D is TRBD1 (6 bases). The CDR3 is made up of 17 amino acids. Trimming shortened V by 1 base and J by 1 base, and 16 bases separated the two germline ends. The germline V gene has CDR1 SGHNT and CDR2 YENEEA. Here the CDR3 reads CASSLGLTRTAQETQYF. DNA for the CDR3: TGTGCCAGCAGCTTAGGCCTAACCCGGACAGCCCAAGAGACCCAGTACTTC.

This clone has a count of ten or more. The chain recombines TRBV4-1 with TRBJ2-3; TRBD2 matches at 12 bases. Germline-derived CDR1 and CDR2 are MGHRA and YSYEKL. CDR3 length: 15 amino acids. Germline trimming cut 4 bases from V and 1 base from J; bases unmatched to any gene: 0. The CDR3 nucleotides read TGCGCCAGCAGCCGACTAGCGGGAGGCACAGATACGCAGTATTTT. Protein: CASSRLAGGTDTQYF.

This clone was counted many times. The chain uses TRBV5-1 and TRBJ2-3; no clear D gene. Trimming cost V 4 bases and J 8 bases, with 11 bases left between them. The CDR3 has 12 amino acids. CDR1 is SGHRS and CDR2 is YFSETQ in the germline V gene. The CDR3 loop is CASSPPHGTQYF. Written as DNA, the CDR3 is TGCGCCAGCAGCCCCCCTCACGGTACGCAGTATTTT.

The sample holds many counts of this clone. The V and J genes are TRBV6-1 and TRBJ1-5; 9 bases map to TRBD1. The CDR3 spans 15 residues. Germline trimming cut 7 bases from V and 5 bases from J; bases unmatched to any gene: 9. Germline V gives CDR1 MNHNS, CDR2 SASEGT. The CDR3 sequence is CASNKQGALDQPQHF. The CDR3 DNA reads as TGTGCCAGCAACAAACAGGGGGCCCTCGATCAGCCCCAGCATTTT.

This clone was detected many times. CDR3 DNA sequence: TGTGCCAGCAGTTTACTGAACACCGGGGAGCTGTTTTTT. Amino acids: CASSLLNTGELFF. The chain joins TRBV12-3 or TRBV12-4 to TRBJ2-2; D not resolved. The CDR3 sequence is 13 residues long. V was trimmed by 2 bases and J by 1 base, leaving 2 bases between them.

The V gene is TRBV13, the J gene TRBJ1-4; possible D gene TRBD1, 5 bases. Trimming took off 3 bases at V and 10 bases at J, with 15 bases between the two ends. CDR1 is PRHDT and CDR2 is FYEKMQ in the germline V gene (reference sequence). The CDR3 runs 14 residues. CDR3 in DNA: TGTGCCAGCAGCTTGGGGCCCAGGGTGGGAAAACTGTTTTTT. This encodes CASSLGPRVGKLFF.

This clone was recorded many times. This rearrangement joins TRBV6-6 to TRBJ2-5; 8 bases are shared with TRBD1. The CDR3 runs 15 residues. Trimming at V came to 2 bases and at J to 5 bases, leaving 7 bases not matched to a gene. Germline-derived CDR1 and CDR2 are MNHNY and SVGAGI (reference sequence). CDR3 sequence: CASSYGQGAAETQYF. The DNA of the CDR3 is TGTGCCAGCAGTTACGGGCAGGGGGCCGCGGAGACCCAGTACTTC.

This clone was seen only a few times. The chain couples TRBV29-1 to TRBJ2-2, with D perhaps TRBD2 (5 bases). Trimming shortened V by 2 bases and J by 3 bases, and 10 bases separated the two germline ends. Germline V lookup: CDR1 SQVTM, CDR2 ANQGSEA. The CDR3 is 14 residues long. The DNA for the CDR3 is TGCAGCGTTGAACGGGATGGGGACACCGGGGAGCTGTTTTTT. Protein product: CSVERDGDTGELFF.

This clone showed up just a few times. This chain uses TRBV20-1 with TRBJ2-1, with 7 nucleotides matching TRBD1. V lost 6 bases and J lost 6; bases outside the gene matches: 11. Germline V gene sequence: CDR1 DFQATT, CDR2 SNEGSKA (reference sequence). The CDR3 extends over 14 amino acids. The chain's CDR3 is CSAEDRMGANEQFF. CDR3 nucleotide sequence: TGCAGTGCCGAGGACAGGATGGGTGCCAATGAGCAGTTCTTC.

This clone is medium-sized in the sample. This sequence joins TRBV6-2 or TRBV6-3 and TRBJ1-1; a possible D gene is TRBD1 (5 bases). This CDR3 contains 12 residues. Germline loops: CDR1 MNHEY, CDR2 SVGEGT. The V gene lost 7 bases and the J gene lost 10 bases, with 16 bases spanning the gap. The CDR3 DNA sequence: TGTGCCAGCACTCCAAGGGGCAGCTCAGCTTTCTTT. It encodes CASTPRGSSAFF.

The V and J genes are TRBV11-2 and TRBJ2-1; D is possibly TRBD1 (5 bases). There are 15 residues in the CDR3. Trimming pared 1 base from V and 8 bases from J, leaving 15 bases between. Germline V gene sequence: CDR1 SGHAT, CDR2 FQNNGV. In DNA form, the CDR3 reads TGTGCCAGCAGCTTAGTTGCCAGGGTCCGGGATGAGCAGTTCTTC. Its translation: CASSLVARVRDEQFF.

In the case of this clone: Because the CDR3 is missing its conserved closing phenylalanine or tryptophan, this is likely a read error. This chain joins TRBV5-5 and TRBJ1-5; D is undetermined. This CDR3 contains 15 residues. Germline V gene lookup returns CDR1 SGHKS and CDR2 YYEKEE (reference sequence). V lost 0 bases to trimming and J lost 6 bases, with 13 bases between them. CDR3 in DNA: TGTGCCAGCAGCTTGGCGCCCCAGCTATGTCAGCCCCAGCATTTA. Amino acid sequence: CASSLAPQLCQPQHL.

Here the CDR3 reads CASSTQRAGLTDTQYF. Written as DNA, the CDR3 is TGTGCCAGCAGTACTCAGCGGGCCGGGCTCACAGATACGCAGTATTTT. The J gene is TRBJ2-3, the V gene TRBV6-2 or TRBV6-3, with a possible D match to TRBD2 (6 bases). Germline V gives CDR1 MNHEY, CDR2 SVGEGT. Trimming stripped 5 bases from V and 2 bases from J, with 17 bases between. The CDR3 is made up of 16 amino acids.

This clone was observed at least ten times. The chain uses TRBV6-1 and TRBJ1-5; D perhaps matches TRBD1 (5 bases). V lost 6 bases and J 0 bases, leaving 15 bases between the germline ends. Per germline, CDR1 MNHNS and CDR2 SASEGT. This CDR3 contains 16 residues. CDR3 in amino acids: CASRETVDYSNQPQHF. As DNA, the CDR3 is TGTGCCAGCAGGGAGACAGTGGACTATAGCAATCAGCCCCAGCATTTT.

There are many counts of this clone. This sequence joins TRBV20-1 and TRBJ1-5, with D possibly TRBD1 on 5 matching bases. The germline V and J ends were trimmed by 3 bases and 5 bases, with 14 bases remaining between them. Germline lookup yields CDR1 DFQATT and CDR2 SNEGSKA (reference sequence). The CDR3 loop spans 14 amino acids. The CDR3 DNA sequence: TGCAGTGCTAGTTATCAGGGAAGATATCAGCCCCAGCATTTT. Encoded protein: CSASYQGRYQPQHF.

To note about this clone: A much larger clone differs from this one at a single base, so this may be a read error. The V and J genes are TRBV3-1 and TRBJ2-5; D remains unclear. Deletions cut 7 bases from V and 7 bases from J, with 10 bases between. Germline CDR1 is LGHDT and CDR2 is YNNKEL (reference sequence). The CDR3 length is 11 residues. CDR3 loop: CASIGRGTQYF. CDR3 DNA sequence: TGTGCCAGCATCGGCCGAGGGACCCAGTACTTC.